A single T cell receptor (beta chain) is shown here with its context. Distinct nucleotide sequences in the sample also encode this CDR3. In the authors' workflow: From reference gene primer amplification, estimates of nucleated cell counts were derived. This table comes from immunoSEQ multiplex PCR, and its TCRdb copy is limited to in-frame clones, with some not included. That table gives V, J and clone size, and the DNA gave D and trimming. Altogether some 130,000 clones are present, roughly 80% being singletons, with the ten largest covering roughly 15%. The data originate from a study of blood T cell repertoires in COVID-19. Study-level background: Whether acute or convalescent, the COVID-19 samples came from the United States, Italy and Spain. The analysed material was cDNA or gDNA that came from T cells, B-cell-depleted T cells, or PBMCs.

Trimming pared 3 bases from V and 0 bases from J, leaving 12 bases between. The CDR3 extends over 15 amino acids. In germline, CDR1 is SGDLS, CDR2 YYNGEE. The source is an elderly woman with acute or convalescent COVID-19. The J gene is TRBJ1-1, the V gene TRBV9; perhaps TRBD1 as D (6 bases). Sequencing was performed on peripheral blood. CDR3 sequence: CASSGGQDMNTEAFF. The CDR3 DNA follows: TGTGCCAGCAGCGGGGGACAAGATATGAACACTGAAGCTTTCTTT. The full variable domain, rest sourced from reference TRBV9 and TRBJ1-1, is DSGVTQTPKHLITATGQRVTLRCSPRSGDLSVYWYQQSLDQGLQFLIQYYNGEERAKGNILERFSAQQFPDLHSELNLSSLELGDSALYFCASSGGQDMNTEAFFGQGTRLTVV.